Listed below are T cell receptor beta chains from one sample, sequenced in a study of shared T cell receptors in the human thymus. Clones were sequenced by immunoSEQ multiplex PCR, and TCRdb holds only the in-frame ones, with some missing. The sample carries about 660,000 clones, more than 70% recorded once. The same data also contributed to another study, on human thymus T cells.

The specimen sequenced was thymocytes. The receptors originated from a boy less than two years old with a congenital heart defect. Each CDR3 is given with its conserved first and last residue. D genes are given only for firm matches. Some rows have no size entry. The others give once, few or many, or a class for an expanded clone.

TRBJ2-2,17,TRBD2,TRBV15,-,CATSRAGGFSSTGELFF,TGTGCCACCAGCAGAGCCGGGGGGTTCAGCTCCACCGGGGAGCTGTTTTTT
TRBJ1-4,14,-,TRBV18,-,CASSRRGGGEKLFF,TGTGCCAGCTCGCGCAGGGGTGGAGGTGAAAAACTGTTTTTT
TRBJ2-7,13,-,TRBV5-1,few,CASSVSSGYEQYF,TGCGCCAGCAGCGTGTCATCCGGGTACGAGCAGTACTTC
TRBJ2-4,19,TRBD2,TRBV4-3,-,CASSRHPRAGGVAKNIQYF,TGCGCCAGCAGCCGGCACCCAAGGGCGGGAGGAGTGGCCAAAAACATTCAGTACTTC
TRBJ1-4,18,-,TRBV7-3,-,CASSLKAITGTTNEKLFF,TGTGCCAGCAGCTTAAAGGCCATCACAGGGACAACTAATGAAAAACTGTTTTTT
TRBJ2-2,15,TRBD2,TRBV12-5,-,CASGGLAPNTGELFF,TGTGCTAGTGGGGGACTAGCGCCGAACACCGGGGAGCTGTTTTTT
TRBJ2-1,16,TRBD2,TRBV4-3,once,CASSFRTSGRYNEQFF,TGCGCCAGCAGCTTTAGGACTAGCGGGCGTTACAATGAGCAGTTCTTC
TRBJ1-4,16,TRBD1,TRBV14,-,CASSQDGDRGNEKLFF,TGTGCCAGCAGCCAAGATGGGGACAGGGGTAATGAAAAACTGTTTTTT
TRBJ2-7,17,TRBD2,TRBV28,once,CASSLSRLAGVDYEQYF,TGTGCCAGCAGTTTATCTCGGCTAGCGGGAGTAGACTACGAGCAGTACTTC
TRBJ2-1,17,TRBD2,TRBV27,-,CASSLSRQLAVYNEQFF,TGTGCCAGCAGTTTATCGAGGCAGCTAGCGGTGTACAATGAGCAGTTCTTC
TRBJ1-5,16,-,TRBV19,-,CASNYGTSLGNQPQHF,TGTGCCAGTAACTACGGAACGAGCTTGGGCAATCAGCCCCAGCATTTT
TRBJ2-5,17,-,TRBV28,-,CASSFPRGAYFQETQYF,TGTGCCAGCAGTTTCCCCCGGGGGGCCTATTTCCAAGAGACCCAGTACTTC
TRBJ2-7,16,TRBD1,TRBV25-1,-,CASSPNSGTGTYEQYF,TGTGCCAGCAGTCCAAACTCCGGGACAGGGACCTACGAGCAGTACTTC
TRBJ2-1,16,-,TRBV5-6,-,CASSLDDSGSYNEQFF,TGTGCCAGCAGCTTGGATGATAGCGGCTCCTACAATGAGCAGTTCTTC
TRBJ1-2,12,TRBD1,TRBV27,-,CASKDRGNGYTF,TGTGCCAGCAAAGACAGGGGAAATGGCTACACCTTC
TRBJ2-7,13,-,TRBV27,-,CASRPRTSYEQYF,TGTGCCAGCAGACCTAGAACCTCCTACGAGCAGTACTTC
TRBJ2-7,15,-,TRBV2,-,CASYLRRPAIYEQYF,TGTGCCAGTTATCTGAGGAGACCCGCGATATACGAGCAGTACTTC
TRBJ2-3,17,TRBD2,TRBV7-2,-,CASSLAGSGGAADTQYF,TGTGCCAGCAGCTTAGCGGGTAGCGGGGGGGCAGCAGATACGCAGTATTTT
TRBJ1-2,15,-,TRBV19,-,CASSIVGRGSFGYTF,TGTGCCAGTAGTATCGTCGGCAGGGGTAGTTTTGGCTACACCTTC
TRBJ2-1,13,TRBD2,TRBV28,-,CATGLADYNEQFF,TGTGCCACGGGACTAGCGGATTACAATGAGCAGTTCTTC
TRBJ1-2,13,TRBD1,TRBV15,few,CATSREQGADYTF,TGTGCCACCAGCAGAGAACAGGGGGCGGACTACACCTTC
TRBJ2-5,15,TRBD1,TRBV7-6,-,CASSRLSGQGATQYF,TGTGCCAGCAGCCGACTTTCCGGACAGGGCGCGACCCAGTACTTC
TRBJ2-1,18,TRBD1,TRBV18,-,CASSPRQGAMPSYNEQFF,TGTGCCAGCTCACCCCGCCAGGGGGCGATGCCCTCATACAATGAGCAGTTCTTC
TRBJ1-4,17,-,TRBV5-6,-,CASSLGVAGKLGEKLFF,TGTGCCAGCAGCTTGGGGGTTGCGGGGAAACTGGGGGAAAAACTGTTTTTT
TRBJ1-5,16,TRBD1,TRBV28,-,CASSLHRGLWDQPQHF,TGTGCCAGCAGTTTACACAGGGGGCTTTGGGATCAGCCCCAGCATTTT
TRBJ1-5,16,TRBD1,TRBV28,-,CASSSYRGLGNQPQHF,TGTGCCAGCAGTTCTTACAGGGGGCTGGGCAATCAGCCCCAGCATTTT
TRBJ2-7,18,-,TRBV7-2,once,CASSLRPSAGTQPYEQYF,TGTGCCAGCAGCTTAAGGCCTTCGGCCGGGACACAGCCCTACGAGCAGTACTTC
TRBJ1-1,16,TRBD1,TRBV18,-,CASSPKDRGPNTEAFF,TGTGCCAGCTCACCAAAGGACAGGGGGCCGAACACTGAAGCTTTCTTT
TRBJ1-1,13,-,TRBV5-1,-,CASSRGFRTEAFF,TGCGCCAGCAGTAGGGGATTTAGGACTGAAGCTTTCTTT
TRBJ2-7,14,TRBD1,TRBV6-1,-,CACRRTGGADEQYF,TGTGCCTGTAGGAGAACAGGGGGCGCGGACGAGCAGTACTTC
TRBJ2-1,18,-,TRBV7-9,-,CASSATRTGGSSYNEQFF,TGTGCCAGCAGCGCAACCCGAACGGGGGGCAGCTCCTACAATGAGCAGTTCTTC
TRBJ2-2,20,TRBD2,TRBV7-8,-,CASSLVPSGIKIRDTGELFF,TGTGCCAGCAGCTTAGTTCCTAGCGGGATTAAGATTCGGGACACCGGGGAGCTGTTTTTT
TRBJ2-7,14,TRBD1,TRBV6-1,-,CASPGGTGTYEQYF,TGTGCCAGCCCAGGGGGAACAGGGACCTACGAGCAGTACTTC
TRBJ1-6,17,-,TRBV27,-,CASRSRVTRSYNSPLHF,TGTGCCAGCAGAAGCAGGGTCACCCGCTCCTATAATTCACCCCTCCACTTT
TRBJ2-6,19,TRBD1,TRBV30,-,CAWTVHRDRVPSGANVLTF,TGTGCCTGGACTGTACACCGGGACAGGGTCCCCTCTGGGGCCAACGTCCTGACTTTC
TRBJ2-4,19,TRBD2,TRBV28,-,CASRTSGLAGIIAKNIQYF,TGTGCCAGCAGGACCAGTGGGCTAGCGGGAATCATAGCCAAAAACATTCAGTACTTC
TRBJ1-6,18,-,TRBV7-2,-,CASSFRRGPYNYNSPLHF,TGTGCCAGCAGCTTTAGGAGGGGACCGTACAATTATAATTCACCCCTCCACTTT
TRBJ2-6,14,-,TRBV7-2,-,CASTGLSGANVLTF,TGTGCCAGCACAGGCCTCTCTGGGGCCAACGTCCTGACTTTC
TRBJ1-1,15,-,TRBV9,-,CASSVGGAWDTEAFF,TGTGCCAGCAGCGTTGGGGGGGCATGGGACACTGAAGCTTTCTTT
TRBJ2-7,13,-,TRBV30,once,CAWGRGSAYEQYF,TGTGCCTGGGGAAGGGGATCCGCCTACGAGCAGTACTTC
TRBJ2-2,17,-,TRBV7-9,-,CASSSKGAEGPTGELFF,TGTGCCAGCAGCTCCAAGGGGGCGGAGGGACCCACCGGGGAGCTGTTTTTT
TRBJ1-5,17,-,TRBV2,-,CASVLIWTDRSNQPQHF,TGTGCCAGCGTTCTCATATGGACAGACCGAAGCAATCAGCCCCAGCATTTT
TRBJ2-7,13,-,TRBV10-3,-,CAISEPGAHEQYF,TGTGCCATCAGTGAACCAGGGGCCCACGAGCAGTACTTC
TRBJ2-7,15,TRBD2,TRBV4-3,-,CASSPLAGASYEQYF,TGCGCCAGCAGCCCACTAGCGGGGGCATCCTACGAGCAGTACTTC
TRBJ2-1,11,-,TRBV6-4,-,CASSDRGEQFF,TGTGCCAGCAGTGACCGGGGTGAGCAGTTCTTC
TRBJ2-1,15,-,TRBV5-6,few,CASSPRDSKYNEQFF,TGTGCCAGCAGCCCCCGGGACTCAAAATACAATGAGCAGTTCTTC
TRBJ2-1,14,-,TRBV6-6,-,CASSKDYFWGEQFF,TGTGCCAGCAGTAAGGACTACTTTTGGGGTGAGCAGTTCTTC
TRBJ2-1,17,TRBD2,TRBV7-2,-,CASSFPQVSGGADEQFF,TGTGCCAGCAGCTTCCCCCAGGTAAGCGGGGGGGCTGATGAGCAGTTCTTC
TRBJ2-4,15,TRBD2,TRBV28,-,CASRQRTSGENIQYF,TGTGCCAGCCGCCAGAGGACTAGCGGAGAAAACATTCAGTACTTC
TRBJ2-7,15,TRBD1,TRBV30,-,CAWSYKGQGAVEQYF,TGTGCCTGGAGTTACAAGGGACAGGGGGCAGTCGAGCAGTACTTC
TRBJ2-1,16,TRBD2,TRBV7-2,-,CASSGALAGVRNEQFF,TGTGCCAGCAGCGGGGCCCTGGCGGGAGTTCGAAATGAGCAGTTCTTC
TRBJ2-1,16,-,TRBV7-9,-,CASSLTYRQRYNEQFF,TGTGCCAGCAGCTTAACTTATCGGCAGCGATACAATGAGCAGTTCTTC
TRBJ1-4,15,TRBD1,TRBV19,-,CASSMGQTTNEKLFF,TGTGCCAGTAGTATGGGACAGACAACTAATGAAAAACTGTTTTTT
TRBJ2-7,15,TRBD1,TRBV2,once,CATIPRQGNPYEQYF,TGTGCCACCATACCCCGACAGGGGAACCCCTACGAGCAGTACTTC